This T cell receptor beta chain is drawn from a study of cytomegalovirus exposure and HLA in healthy donors. About the study: Of the donors genotyped, several hundred in all, around 77% fell in the Caucasian-associated ancestry cluster.

The PCR made use of 60 Vbeta and 13 Jbeta primers. The protocol was immunoSEQ multiplex PCR, while the TCRdb copy is restricted to in-frame clones and leaves out a portion. The sample lists 150,000 to 170,000 clones; 60% to 80% were seen once. Trimming shortened V by 6 bases and J by 7 bases, and 9 bases separated the two germline ends. In germline, CDR1 is LGHNT, CDR2 FRNRAP. The CDR3 consists of 12 residues. Overall study findings and caveats: It has been reported that TCR beta sequences accurately predicted the HLA-A and HLA-B alleles of most subjects. Per a prior analysis, the majority of TCR beta V segments were productive roughly 87% or roughly 30% of the time.

Details on this clone: Its specificity is unknown.

The chain links TRBV12-5 to TRBJ2-2, with D perhaps matching TRBD1 (6 bases). The TCR was taken from a man under 40 in good health and CMV-seropositive. Material for sequencing was PBMCs. CDR3 loop: CASGGGVGELFF. Here the CDR3 DNA reads TGTGCTAGTGGAGGGGGTGTCGGGGAGCTGTTTTTT.